This T cell receptor (beta chain) originates from a study of blood T cell repertoires in COVID-19 (dated by TCRdb to about 2020). Describing the broader study: Collaborator samples came from the United States, Italy and Spain and covered acute and convalescent phases of COVID-19. The sample metadata nearly always contained a de-identified subject ID, COVID-19 status, age in years and sex. The samples were drawn from the first 160 participants of the ongoing ImmuneRACE study and from 950 to 1,500 subjects provided by 6 global collaborators. The prospective study material was composed of cDNA or gDNA derived from T cells, B-cell-depleted T cells, or PBMCs. Where HLA class I and class II types were available, the types were taken from metadata supplied by the sample provider, not from assay-based typing. The dataset comprised deeply sampled blood TCRbeta repertoires from subjects exposed to, actively infected with, or recovered from COVID-19. The repertoires were released in a freely available public database intended as a resource for research on the immune response to SARS-CoV-2. General conclusions and limits of the study: The amount of clinical and demographic metadata varied by source and participant and was provided uncurated.

Enrolling through a virtual design, the prospective study's participants ranged in age from about 18 to 100 years and lived across about two dozen United States geographic areas. Cohort assignment in the prospective study relied on participant-reported clinical history from a screening survey and a study questionnaire. Each participant in the prospective study had whole blood, serum and a nasopharyngeal or oropharyngeal swab collected by mobile phlebotomists. Over an approximately 2-month period, participants in the prospective study had the option of providing additional blood draws and questionnaires. Before DNA extraction, prospective study blood samples were shipped either frozen or at room temperature. The immunoSEQ Assay, a bias-controlled multiplex PCR, was used to amplify TCRbeta CDR3 regions from genomic DNA. Processing in the source paper ran as follows. The number of nucleated cells in each sample was estimated from the amplification of reference gene primers within the assay. To quantify the absolute abundance of each unique TCRbeta CDR3 rearrangement, sequence reads were collapsed and filtered. For each sample, productive Simpson clonality was calculated by taking the square root of Simpson's diversity index across productive rearrangements. TCRdb stores this immuneACCESS table with in-frame sequences only. Part of the clones is absent; in the studies checked, under half of the shortfall reflects unresolved V genes, and no reason is known for the rest. That table furnishes V, J and clone size, whereas the DNA furnished D and trimming. The sample table holds under 250,000 clones, of which about 91% were seen once. In total, the top ten clones hold 2.6% of the sample.

With respect to this clone: There is no known antigen for this receptor. No much larger clonotype is one base removed from it; base qualities were not supplied.

Trimming at the junction amounts to 4 bases on V and 5 bases on J, and the germline ends lie 12 bases apart. The germline V gene (reference sequence) yields LNHDA for CDR1 and SQIVND for CDR2. The CDR3, from cysteine to phenylalanine, totals 14 residues. Only the CDR3 DNA is retained, 42 bases long and in frame from the first base. The sequence is built from TRBV19 and TRBJ2-1; matching of 5 bases hints at TRBD1 as the D gene. This sequence was found in a woman under 40 with acute COVID-19. The sequenced sample consisted of PBMCs or T cells enriched from blood (not recorded which). The DNA is as follows: TGTGCCAGTAGTACAGGGAACCCTCACAATGAGCAGTTCTTC. This encodes CASSTGNPHNEQFF.